The sequence of this T cell receptor (beta chain) was determined in a study of T-cell memory formation after mild COVID-19. Overall study findings and caveats: Second-wave clones peaking on day 37 lacked confirmed SARS-CoV-2 specificity. The study detected some responding clones in pre-infection memory, suggesting cross-reactive memory joined.

TCRdb passed the 5' RACE reads through MiXCR, listing each CDR3 protein once. The profile shows over 450,000 distinct CDR3 sequences, about a fifth of them singletons. A few counts support this clonotype. The antigen remains undetermined. CDR1 SNHLY and CDR2 FYNNEI come from the germline V gene. V lost 4 bases and J 1 base, leaving 4 bases between the germline ends. The CDR3 has 13 amino acids. This sequence was found in an adult woman who had mild COVID-19 (a few samples of this study predate the infection). Cell type and time point are not known. J is TRBJ1-4 and V is TRBV2; D uncertain. Sequencing used PBMCs or a T cell subset sorted from them (not recorded which). CDR3 bases: TGTGCCAGCAGTGCAGTAACTAATGAAAAACTGTTTTTT. It is translated as CASSAVTNEKLFF.